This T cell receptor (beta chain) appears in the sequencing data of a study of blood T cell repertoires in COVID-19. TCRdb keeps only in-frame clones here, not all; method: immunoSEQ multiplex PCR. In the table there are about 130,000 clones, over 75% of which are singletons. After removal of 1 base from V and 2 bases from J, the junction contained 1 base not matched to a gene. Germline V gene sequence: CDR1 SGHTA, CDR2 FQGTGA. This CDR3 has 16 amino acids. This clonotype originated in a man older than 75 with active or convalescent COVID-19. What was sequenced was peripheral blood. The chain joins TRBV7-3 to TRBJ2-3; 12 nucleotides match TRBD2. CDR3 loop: CASSLRLAGDTDTQYF. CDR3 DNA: TGTGCCAGCAGCTTAAGACTAGCGGGAGACACAGATACGCAGTATTTT.